These T cell receptor beta chains were read from a single sample in a study of cytomegalovirus exposure and HLA in healthy donors. The protocol was immunoSEQ multiplex PCR, while the TCRdb copy is restricted to in-frame clones and leaves out a portion. The sample includes 150,000 or so clones. Sequenced material: PBMCs. These TCRs come from a man aged 25-40 years in good health and CMV-seronegative. The CDR3 runs from the conserved cysteine through the conserved F or W. A D gene is named only where the DNA matches it firmly.

d_gene	v_gene	j_gene	CDR3aa	CDR3nt
TRBD1	TRBV5-1	TRBJ1-4	CASSPQDRANEKLFF	TGCGCCAGCAGCCCCCAGGACAGGGCTAATGAAAAACTGTTTTTT
NA	TRBV18	TRBJ2-1	CASSPDSQRVQFF	TGTGCCAGCTCACCAGACTCCCAACGCGTGCAGTTCTTC
NA	TRBV9	TRBJ1-5	CASSVEAGEPQHF	TGTGCCAGCAGCGTAGAGGCCGGGGAGCCCCAGCATTTT
NA	TRBV20-1	TRBJ2-7	CSAKYYEQYF	TGCAGTGCTAAATATTACGAGCAGTACTTC
NA	TRBV7-9	TRBJ1-1	CASSFPFGQMNTEAFF	TGTGCCAGCAGTTTCCCCTTTGGACAGATGAACACTGAAGCTTTCTTT
NA	TRBV11-2	TRBJ2-5	CASSLGIGGKETQYF	TGTGCCAGCAGCTTGGGTATTGGCGGCAAAGAGACCCAGTACTTC
TRBD1	TRBV5-1	TRBJ2-1	CASSPRGTGSNNEQFF	TGCGCCAGCAGCCCACGGGGGACAGGGAGTAACAATGAGCAGTTCTTC
TRBD1	TRBV7-2	TRBJ2-5	CASSPKTQGQWYQETQYF	TGTGCCAGCAGCCCCAAGACACAGGGACAGTGGTACCAAGAGACCCAGTACTTC
TRBD1	TRBV5-4	TRBJ1-3	CASSFRTGFRTGDTIYF	TGTGCCAGCAGCTTCAGGACAGGGTTTAGAACCGGAGACACCATATATTTT
NA	TRBV6-5	TRBJ2-7	CASSSGAREQYF	TGTGCCAGCAGTTCAGGGGCGCGCGAGCAGTACTTC
TRBD2	TRBV6-6	TRBJ2-7	CASSYPGTSGNEQYF	TGTGCCAGCAGTTACCCCGGGACTAGCGGGAACGAGCAGTACTTC
NA	TRBV29-1	TRBJ2-3	CSARGRLGTGTQYF	TGCAGCGCCCGAGGCAGGCTCGGCACAGGTACGCAGTATTTT
NA	TRBV5-1	TRBJ1-1	CASSSRPYTEAFF	TGCGCCAGCAGCTCGAGGCCCTACACTGAAGCTTTCTTT
TRBD1	TRBV7-3	TRBJ1-4	CASSLRGGQGANEKLFF	TGTGCCAGCAGCTTAAGGGGGGGACAGGGGGCAAATGAAAAACTGTTTTTT
TRBD1	TRBV7-2	TRBJ2-3	CASSFLTGGITDTQYF	TGTGCCAGCAGCTTTCTGACAGGGGGAATCACAGATACGCAGTATTTT
TRBD1	TRBV5-1	TRBJ2-3	CASNTGGTDTQYF	TGCGCCAGCAACACAGGGGGCACAGATACGCAGTATTTT
NA	TRBV27	TRBJ1-5	CASRPYLEGQPQHF	TGTGCCAGCAGGCCATATCTGGAGGGTCAGCCCCAGCATTTT
TRBD1	TRBV7-9	TRBJ2-2	CASSLGQGATGELFF	TGTGCCAGCAGCTTGGGACAGGGGGCGACCGGGGAGCTGTTTTTT
NA	TRBV7-9	TRBJ1-2	CASSPGYGYGYTF	TGTGCCAGCAGCCCCGGCTACGGGTATGGCTACACCTTC
NA	TRBV12-5	TRBJ2-7	CASGLAYSGQYF	TGTGCTAGTGGCTTGGCTTATTCCGGGCAGTACTTC
NA	TRBV4-3	TRBJ1-1	CASSQVGRTEAFF	TGCGCCAGCAGCCAAGTGGGGCGAACTGAAGCTTTCTTT
TRBD2	TRBV11-2	TRBJ2-1	CASSLLTGTSLYNEQFF	TGTGCCAGCAGCTTATTGACCGGGACTAGCCTTTACAATGAGCAGTTCTTC
TRBD1	TRBV11-2	TRBJ2-7	CASSLVWTGVHEQYF	TGTGCCAGCAGCTTAGTCTGGACAGGGGTTCACGAGCAGTACTTC